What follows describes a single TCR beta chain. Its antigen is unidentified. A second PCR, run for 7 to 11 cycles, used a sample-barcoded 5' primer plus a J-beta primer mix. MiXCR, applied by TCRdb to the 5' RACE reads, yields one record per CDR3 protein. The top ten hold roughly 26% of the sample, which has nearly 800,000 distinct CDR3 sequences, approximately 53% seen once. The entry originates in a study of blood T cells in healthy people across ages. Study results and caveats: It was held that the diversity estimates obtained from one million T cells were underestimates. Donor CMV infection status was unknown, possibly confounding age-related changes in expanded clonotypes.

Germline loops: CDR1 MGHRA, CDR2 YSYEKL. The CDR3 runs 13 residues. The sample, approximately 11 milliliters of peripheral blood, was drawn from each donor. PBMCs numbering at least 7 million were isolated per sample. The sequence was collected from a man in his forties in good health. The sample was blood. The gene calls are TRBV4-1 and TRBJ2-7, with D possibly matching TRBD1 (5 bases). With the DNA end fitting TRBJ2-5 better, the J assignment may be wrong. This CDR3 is CASSPGHRETQYF. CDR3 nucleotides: TGCGCCAGCAGCCCCGGACATAGGGAGACCCAGTACTTC.